The rows below give T cell receptor beta chains drawn from one sample of a study of OX40 agonist ivuxolimab in advanced cancers. Only in-frame clones appear in the TCRdb table, and some are missing; sequencing was by immunoSEQ multiplex PCR. The sample yields more than 75,000 clones, roughly 84% seen once. The sequencing here drew on CD4+ or CD8+ T cells sorted from blood, taken in a trial of the OX40 agonist ivuxolimab. These receptors came from an adult with an advanced solid tumor such as melanoma, head and neck, liver or kidney cancer. The CDR3 runs from the conserved cysteine through the conserved F or W. A D gene is named only where the DNA matches it firmly. The size field is filled for only some rows; it gives once, few, many or a size class.

17	TRBJ2-1	NA	TRBV7-6	TRBD2	TGTGCCAGCAGCTTAGTAGCTAGCGGGGGGATCTACAATGAGCAGTTCTTC	CASSLVASGGIYNEQFF
17	TRBJ1-5	NA	TRBV7-5	NA	TGTGTCAGAAGCTTAGAATGTCAGGGTTTGAGCAATCAGCCCCAGCATTTT	CVRSLECQGLSNQPQHF
13	TRBJ2-3	few	TRBV6-5	NA	TGTGCCAGCAGCCGTCCTGCCTCTTATACGCAGTATTTT	CASSRPASYTQYF
14	TRBJ1-2	NA	TRBV5-4	NA	TGTGCCAGCAGCTTGCTCAGACTGAACTATGGCTACACCTTC	CASSLLRLNYGYTF
15	TRBJ1-2	NA	TRBV12-1	NA	TGTGCCAGCAGCCCAGCGGGACAGGGACGTTTCGGCTACACCTTC	CASSPAGQGRFGYTF
16	TRBJ1-1	NA	TRBV23-1	TRBD1	TGCGCCAGCAGTCAATTAACCGGGACAGGGAGAACTGAAGCTTTCTTT	CASSQLTGTGRTEAFF
11	TRBJ2-1	NA	TRBV10-3	NA	TGTGCCATCAGTCTAGCTAATGAGCAGTTCTTC	CAISLANEQFF
13	TRBJ1-5	NA	TRBV7-3	NA	TGTGCCAGCAGCTTAATGAGCAATCAGCCCCAGCATTTT	CASSLMSNQPQHF
13	TRBJ2-7	once	TRBV6-6	NA	TGTGCCAGCAGAAAGATTCACTCCTACGAGCAGTACTTC	CASRKIHSYEQYF
15	TRBJ2-2	NA	TRBV7-9	TRBD1	TGTGCCAGCAGCTTAGGTCTTACAGGGGCCGGGGAGCTGTTTTTT	CASSLGLTGAGELFF
15	TRBJ2-2	NA	TRBV6-5	NA	TGTGCCAGCAGTTATTGGCAGACGAACACCGGGGAGCTGTTTTTT	CASSYWQTNTGELFF
18	TRBJ2-3	NA	TRBV4-1	TRBD1	TGCGCCAGCAGCCAGAGGGACAGGGGGCTTACCCCCCAGGGTACGCAGTATTTT	CASSQRDRGLTPQGTQYF
13	TRBJ1-5	NA	TRBV6-5	NA	TGTGCCAGCAGTTACAGGGAACATCAGCCCCAGCATTTT	CASSYREHQPQHF
16	TRBJ1-5	NA	TRBV1	NA	TGCACCAGCAGCCAAGCTCTGATCGCGAGCAATCAGCCCCAGCATTTT	CTSSQALIASNQPQHF
13	TRBJ1-1	once	TRBV5-6	NA	TGTGCCAGCAGCTTGGTTCCGGGGACTGAAGCTTTCTTT	CASSLVPGTEAFF
16	TRBJ1-2	NA	TRBV5-4	TRBD1	TGTGCCAGCAGCTTATTGGGCAGGGGGCTTAATCGAGGCTACACCTTC	CASSLLGRGLNRGYTF
14	TRBJ2-7	NA	TRBV6-4	NA	TGTGCCAGCAGAGCGGATGTGCTCTCCTACGAGCAGTACTTC	CASRADVLSYEQYF
14	TRBJ1-3	NA	TRBV30	NA	TGTGCCTGGAGTGTAGGCAGGTCTGGAAACACCATATATTTT	CAWSVGRSGNTIYF
15	TRBJ1-2	NA	TRBV4-1	NA	TGCGCCAGCAGCCAAGATAGTGAGAGGGGAGGCGGCTACACCTTC	CASSQDSERGGGYTF
15	TRBJ1-3	NA	TRBV2	NA	TGTGCCAGCAGTCTGACCGGCCGCTCTGGAAACACCATATATTTT	CASSLTGRSGNTIYF
12	TRBJ1-6	NA	TRBV30	NA	TGTGCCTGGAGCCTGCCGGTTGAGCCCCTCCACTTT	CAWSLPVEPLHF
15	TRBJ2-2	NA	TRBV28	NA	TGTGCCAGCAGTACCTACTACAAAGGGACCGGGGAGCTGTTTTTT	CASSTYYKGTGELFF
15	TRBJ1-6	NA	TRBV15	NA	TGTGCCACCAGCAGAGATCCCGAAGGTAATTCACCCCTCCACTTT	CATSRDPEGNSPLHF
12	TRBJ2-5	NA	TRBV7-6	NA	TGTGCCAGCAGCCCGGGGAGTGGGACCCAGTACTTC	CASSPGSGTQYF
14	TRBJ1-5	NA	TRBV2	NA	TGTGCCAGCAGGCTAGACAGTAGCAATCAGCCCCAGCATTTT	CASRLDSSNQPQHF
16	TRBJ2-2	NA	TRBV28	TRBD1	TGTGCCAGCAGTTTACGAGACAGGGGGCTAGTCGGGGAGCTGTTTTTT	CASSLRDRGLVGELFF
15	TRBJ2-7	NA	TRBV7-2	TRBD1	TGTGCCAGCAGCACCCAACCGGGACAGGGCCTCGAGCAGTACTTC	CASSTQPGQGLEQYF
18	TRBJ2-2	NA	TRBV6-4	TRBD2	TGTGCCAGCAGGCCTCCGGGACTAGCGGGAGGGCGGGCCGGGGAGCTGTTTTTT	CASRPPGLAGGRAGELFF
14	TRBJ1-4	once	TRBV25-1	NA	TGTGCCAGCAGTGAGCTGGGCGTCAATGAAAAACTGTTTTTT	CASSELGVNEKLFF
16	TRBJ1-4	NA	TRBV5-6	NA	TGTGCCAGCAGCCTAAGTGGGGGGGGGTCTATTGAAAAACTGTTTTTT	CASSLSGGGSIEKLFF
14	TRBJ1-1	NA	TRBV18	NA	TGTGCCAGCTCACCACAAACAGGGTTTACTGAAGCTTTCTTT	CASSPQTGFTEAFF
15	TRBJ2-1	once	TRBV5-1	TRBD2	TGCGCCAGCAGCTACCTAGCGGGGGGGCCCAATGAGCAGTTCTTC	CASSYLAGGPNEQFF
14	TRBJ2-6	NA	TRBV19	NA	TGTGCCAGCCGTCAGAGCTCTGGGGCCAACGTCCTGACTTTC	CASRQSSGANVLTF
16	TRBJ1-5	NA	TRBV15	NA	TGTGCCACCAGCAGAAGTACAGGGATAACCAATCAGCCCCAGCATTTT	CATSRSTGITNQPQHF
16	TRBJ2-3	NA	TRBV5-5	NA	TGTGCCAGCAGCTTGGGGGACGGCCCCCGTACAGATACGCAGTATTTT	CASSLGDGPRTDTQYF
16	TRBJ1-2	NA	TRBV11-2	NA	TGTGCCAGCAGCCCCCACGGCGACACGATTAACTATGGCTACACCTTC	CASSPHGDTINYGYTF
14	TRBJ1-1	medium-sized	TRBV6-5	NA	TGTGCCAGCAGTTACTCGAAGCGGACAACTGAAGCTTTCTTT	CASSYSKRTTEAFF
13	TRBJ1-3	NA	TRBV7-2	NA	TGTGCCAGCAGCCCCTCGGGAGGAAACACCATATATTTT	CASSPSGGNTIYF
17	TRBJ1-4	NA	TRBV5-1	TRBD1	TGCGCCAGCAGCCGAGGACAGGGGGCGGCGGCTAATGAAAAACTGTTTTTT	CASSRGQGAAANEKLFF
15	TRBJ2-7	NA	TRBV27	NA	TGTGCCAGCAGTACGAGATGGGGACTGTCCTACGAGCAGTACTTC	CASSTRWGLSYEQYF
12	TRBJ1-2	NA	TRBV29-1	TRBD1	TGCAGCGTTCCATGGACAGGGGGCTCCAACTTCTTC	CSVPWTGGSNFF
16	TRBJ2-5	NA	TRBV4-2	TRBD2	TGTGCCAGCAGCCGAAGCTCGGGGGGAGAACAAGAGACCCAGTACTTC	CASSRSSGGEQETQYF